The subject of this entry is one T cell receptor beta chain. The record originates from a study of blood T cell repertoires in COVID-19. Participants were aged about 18 to 89 years, lived in over 20 US areas, and enrolled virtually. Allocation to cohorts depended on clinical history reported by the participants. The recovered donors of Cohort 3 showed two negative PCRs, clearance, or symptom resolution. Trimming removed 0 bases from V and 2 bases from J; junction bases left unmatched: 7. The CDR3 spans 17 residues. CDR1 and CDR2 (germline): SGHRS, YFSETQ. The data were produced by immunoSEQ multiplex PCR, yet TCRdb's version contains in-frame clones alone and is incomplete. Of more than 250,000 clones listed, about 92% were seen once; the top ten hold around a sixth.

The sequencing sample was made of PBMCs or T cells enriched from blood (not recorded which). The rearrangement uses TRBV5-1 and TRBJ2-3; TRBD2 agrees at 9 bases. The receptor was derived from a woman aged 25 to 39 who had recovered from COVID-19. The CDR3 DNA reads TGCGCCAGCAGCTTGGCCACATTAGCGGGGGCCACAGATACGCAGTATTTT. It translates to CASSLATLAGATDTQYF. Drawing the rest from reference TRBV5-1 and TRBJ2-3, the complete variable domain is KAGVTQTPRYLIKTRGQQVTLSCSPISGHRSVSWYQQTPGQGLQFLFEYFSETQRNKGNFPGRFSGRQFSNSRSEMNVSTLELGDSALYLCASSLATLAGATDTQYFGPGTRLTVL.